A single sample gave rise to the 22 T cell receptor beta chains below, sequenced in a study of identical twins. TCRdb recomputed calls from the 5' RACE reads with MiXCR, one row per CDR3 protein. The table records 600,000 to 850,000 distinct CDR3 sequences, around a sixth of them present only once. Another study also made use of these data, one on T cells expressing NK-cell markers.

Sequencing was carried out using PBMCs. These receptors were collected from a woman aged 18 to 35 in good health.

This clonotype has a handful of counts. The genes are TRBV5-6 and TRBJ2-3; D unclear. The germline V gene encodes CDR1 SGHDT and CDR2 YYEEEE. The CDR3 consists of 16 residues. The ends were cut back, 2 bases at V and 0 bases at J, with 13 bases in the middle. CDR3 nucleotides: TGTGCCAGCAGCTTTGACCCACCTCCTAGCACAGATACGCAGTATTTT. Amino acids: CASSFDPPPSTDTQYF. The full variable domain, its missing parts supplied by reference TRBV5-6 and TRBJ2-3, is DAGVTQSPTHLIKTRGQQVTLRCSPKSGHDTVSWYQQALGQGPQFIFQYYEEEERQRGNFPDRFSGHQFPNYSSELNVNALLLGDSALYLCASSFDPPPSTDTQYFGPGTRLTVL.

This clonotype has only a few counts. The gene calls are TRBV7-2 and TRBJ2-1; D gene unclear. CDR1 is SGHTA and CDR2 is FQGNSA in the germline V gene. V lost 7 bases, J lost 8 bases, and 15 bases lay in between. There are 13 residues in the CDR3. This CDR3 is CASTQGVMDEQFF. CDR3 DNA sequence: TGTGCCAGCACCCAAGGAGTCATGGATGAGCAGTTCTTC.

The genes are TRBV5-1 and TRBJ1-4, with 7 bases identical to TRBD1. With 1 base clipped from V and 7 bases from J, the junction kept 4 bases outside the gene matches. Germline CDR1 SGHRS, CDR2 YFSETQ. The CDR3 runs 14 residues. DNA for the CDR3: TGCGCCAGCAGCTTGAACAGGGGTGGTGAAAAACTGTTTTTT. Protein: CASSLNRGGEKLFF.

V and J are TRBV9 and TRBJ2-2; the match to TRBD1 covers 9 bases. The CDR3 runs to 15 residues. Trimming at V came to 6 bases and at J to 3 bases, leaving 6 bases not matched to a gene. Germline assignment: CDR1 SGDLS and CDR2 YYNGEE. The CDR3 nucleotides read TGTGCCAGCACCCGGGACAGGGCATACACCGGGGAGCTGTTTTTT. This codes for CASTRDRAYTGELFF.

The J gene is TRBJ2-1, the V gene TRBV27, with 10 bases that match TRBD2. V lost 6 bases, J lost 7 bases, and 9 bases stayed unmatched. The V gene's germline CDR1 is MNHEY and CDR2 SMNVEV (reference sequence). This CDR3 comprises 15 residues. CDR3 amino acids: CASSPGTSVGNEQFF. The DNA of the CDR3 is TGTGCCAGCAGCCCCGGGACTAGCGTGGGGAATGAGCAGTTCTTC.

The CDR3 DNA follows: TGCAGTGCTAGTTTGCCAGCGGGGGGTGAGCAGTTCTTC. Translated: CSASLPAGGEQFF. The V and J genes are TRBV20-1 and TRBJ2-1; 9 nucleotides agree with TRBD2. The CDR3 runs to 13 residues. CDR1 is DFQATT, CDR2 SNEGSKA, per germline (reference sequence). The V segment lost 3 bases and the J segment 9 bases; nucleotides outside the gene matches: 6.

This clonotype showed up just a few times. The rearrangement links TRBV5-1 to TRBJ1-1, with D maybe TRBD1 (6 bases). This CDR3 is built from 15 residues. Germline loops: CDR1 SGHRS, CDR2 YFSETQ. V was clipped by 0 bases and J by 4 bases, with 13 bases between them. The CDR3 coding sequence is TGCGCCAGCAGCTTGGGGGGGGCGTTGGGCACTGAAGCTTTCTTT. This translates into CASSLGGALGTEAFF.

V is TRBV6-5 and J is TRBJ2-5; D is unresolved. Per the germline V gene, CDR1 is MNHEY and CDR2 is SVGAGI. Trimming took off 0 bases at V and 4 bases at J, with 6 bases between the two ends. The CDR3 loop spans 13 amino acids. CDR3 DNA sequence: TGTGCCAGCAGTTACTCGTCGTCAGAGACCCAGTACTTC. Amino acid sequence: CASSYSSSETQYF.

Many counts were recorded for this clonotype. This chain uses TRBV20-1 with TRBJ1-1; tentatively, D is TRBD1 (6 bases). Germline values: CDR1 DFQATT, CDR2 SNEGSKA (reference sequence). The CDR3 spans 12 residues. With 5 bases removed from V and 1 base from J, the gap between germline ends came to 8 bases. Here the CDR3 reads CSAADRNTEAFF. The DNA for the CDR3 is TGCAGTGCTGCGGACAGGAACACTGAAGCTTTCTTT.

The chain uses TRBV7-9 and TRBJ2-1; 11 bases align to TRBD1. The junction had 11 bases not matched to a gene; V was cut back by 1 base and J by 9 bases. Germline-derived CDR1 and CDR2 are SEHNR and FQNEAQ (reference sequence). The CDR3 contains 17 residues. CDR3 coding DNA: TGTGCCAGCAGCTTAGGGACAGGGGGCATTGTTACGGGTGAGCAGTTCTTC. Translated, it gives CASSLGTGGIVTGEQFF.

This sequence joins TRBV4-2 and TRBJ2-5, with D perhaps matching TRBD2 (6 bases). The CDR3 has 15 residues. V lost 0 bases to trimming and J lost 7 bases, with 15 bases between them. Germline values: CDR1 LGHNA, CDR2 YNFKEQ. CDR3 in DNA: TGTGCCAGCAGCCAAGAGACTAGTCGCTCGGGGACCCAGTACTTC. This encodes CASSQETSRSGTQYF.

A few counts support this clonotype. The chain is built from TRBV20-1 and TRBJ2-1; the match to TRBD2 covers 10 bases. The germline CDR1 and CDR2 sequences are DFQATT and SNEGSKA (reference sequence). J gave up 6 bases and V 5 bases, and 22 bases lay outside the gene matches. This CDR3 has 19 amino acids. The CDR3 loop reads CSARTTYRGLAGAGNEQFF. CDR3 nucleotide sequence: TGCAGTGCTCGAACAACTTATAGAGGGCTAGCGGGAGCTGGCAATGAGCAGTTCTTC.

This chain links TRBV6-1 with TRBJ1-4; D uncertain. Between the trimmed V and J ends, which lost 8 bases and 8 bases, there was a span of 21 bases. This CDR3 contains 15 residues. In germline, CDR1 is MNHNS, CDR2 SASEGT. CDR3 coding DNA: TGTGCCAGCCGCCGACTCGGACTCTCCCCCGAAAAACTGTTTTTT. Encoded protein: CASRRLGLSPEKLFF.

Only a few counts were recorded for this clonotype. The CDR3, as DNA: TGTGCCAGCACCCCTTTTAAGGGTTACCAAGAGACCCAGTACTTC. This translates into CASTPFKGYQETQYF. V is TRBV12-3 or TRBV12-4 and J is TRBJ2-5; D ambiguous. V lost 7 bases, J lost 0 bases, and 15 bases lay in between. CDR3 length: 15 residues.

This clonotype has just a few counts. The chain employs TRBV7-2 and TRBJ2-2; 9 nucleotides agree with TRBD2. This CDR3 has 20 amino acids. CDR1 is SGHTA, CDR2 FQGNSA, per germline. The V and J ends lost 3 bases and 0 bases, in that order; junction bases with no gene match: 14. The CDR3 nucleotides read TGTGCCAGCAGCTTTCCGCTCACTAGCGGGTCCCTGGCGAACACCGGGGAGCTGTTTTTT. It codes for CASSFPLTSGSLANTGELFF.

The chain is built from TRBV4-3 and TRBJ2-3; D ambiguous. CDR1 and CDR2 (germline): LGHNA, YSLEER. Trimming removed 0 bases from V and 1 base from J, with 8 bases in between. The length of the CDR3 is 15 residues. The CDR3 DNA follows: TGCGCCAGCAGCCAAGAGGAGCTGGGCACAGATACGCAGTATTTT. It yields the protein CASSQEELGTDTQYF.

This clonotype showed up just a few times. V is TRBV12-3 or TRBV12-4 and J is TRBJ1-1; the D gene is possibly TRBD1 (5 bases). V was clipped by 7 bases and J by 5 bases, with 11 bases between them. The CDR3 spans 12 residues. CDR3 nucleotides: TGTGCCAGCATGCAGGGCTGGACTGAAGCTTTCTTT. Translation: CASMQGWTEAFF.

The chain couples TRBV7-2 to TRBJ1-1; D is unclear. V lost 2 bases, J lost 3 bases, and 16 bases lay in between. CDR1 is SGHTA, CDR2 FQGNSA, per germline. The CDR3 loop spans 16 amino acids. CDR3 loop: CASSLLHWSSYTEAFF. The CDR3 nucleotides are TGTGCCAGCAGCTTACTTCACTGGAGCTCATACACTGAAGCTTTCTTT.

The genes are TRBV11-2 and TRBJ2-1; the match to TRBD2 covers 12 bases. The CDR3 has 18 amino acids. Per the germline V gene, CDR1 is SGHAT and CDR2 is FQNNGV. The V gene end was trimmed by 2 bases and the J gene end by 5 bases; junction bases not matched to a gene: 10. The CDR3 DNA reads TGTGCCAGCAGCTTATCACCCGGGACTAGCGGGTTTGACAATGAGCAGTTCTTC. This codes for CASSLSPGTSGFDNEQFF.

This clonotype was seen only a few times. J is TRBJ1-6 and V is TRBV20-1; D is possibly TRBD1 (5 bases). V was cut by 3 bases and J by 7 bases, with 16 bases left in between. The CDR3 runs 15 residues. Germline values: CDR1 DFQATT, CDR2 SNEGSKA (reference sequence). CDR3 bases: TGCAGTGCTAGTCGGCAGGGTAGGCCGAATTCACCCCTCCACTTT. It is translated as CSASRQGRPNSPLHF.

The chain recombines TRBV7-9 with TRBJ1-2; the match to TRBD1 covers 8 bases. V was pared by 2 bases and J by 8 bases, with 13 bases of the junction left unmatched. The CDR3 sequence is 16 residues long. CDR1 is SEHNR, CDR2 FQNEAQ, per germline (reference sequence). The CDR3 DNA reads TGTGCCAGCAGCTTACCGGGACAGGAATACTCCTTAGGCTACACCTTC. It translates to CASSLPGQEYSLGYTF.

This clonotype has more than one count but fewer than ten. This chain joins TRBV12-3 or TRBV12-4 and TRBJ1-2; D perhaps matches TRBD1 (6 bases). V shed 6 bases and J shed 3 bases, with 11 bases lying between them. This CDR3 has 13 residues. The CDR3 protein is CASSPQGYYGYTF. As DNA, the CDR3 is TGTGCCAGCAGCCCACAGGGTTACTATGGCTACACCTTC.